This T cell receptor (beta chain) was profiled in a study of persistence of HIV-infected CD4 T cells. The germline CDR1 and CDR2 sequences are LGHNA and YSLEER. The V and J ends lost 4 bases and 8 bases, in that order; junction bases with no gene match: 8. This CDR3 has 14 residues. Sequencing used immunoSEQ version 4 in survey mode. Method: immunoSEQ multiplex PCR; TCRdb's copy keeps in-frame clones and lacks some. This sample has 50,000 or so clones, with under 85% found just once. Lysates of CMV-infected fibroblasts at around 9.8 ug/mL stimulated these cells. CD40L/CD69 double-negative CD45RO-high memory CD4+ T cells were collected. This clone showed up just a few times. The antigen is undetermined.

The sequencing used CD4+ T cells sorted from PBMCs after roughly 18-hour stimulation, collected from a patient who received antiretroviral therapy. The chain is built from TRBV4-3 and TRBJ1-1, with 9 bases identical to TRBD1. This receptor was obtained from an adult man with HIV who was CMV-seropositive. The CDR3, as DNA: TGCGCCAGCAGCCTCCAAAGGGGGACAGGGGAAGCTTTCTTT. Amino acids: CASSLQRGTGEAFF.